This TCR beta chain emerged from a study of shared T cell receptors in the human thymus. TCRdb's table, derived via immunoSEQ multiplex PCR, lists solely in-frame clones and lacks some. The data show more than 550,000 clones, with more than 75% seen just once and roughly 0.0089% held by the top ten. The V and J ends lost 5 bases and 5 bases respectively, with 9 bases between them. The CDR3 runs to 12 residues. CDR1 is SGHAT and CDR2 is FQNNGV in the germline V gene. This sample was also put to use in a study of human thymus T cells. That source adds: The study used thymus tissue resected during corrective heart surgery. The related literature has documented a marked overlap of thymic repertoires among unrelated individuals.

The chain joins TRBV11-2 to TRBJ1-2, with D uncertain. Sequencing was carried out using thymocytes. This clonotype originated in a boy under two years old with a congenital heart defect. The CDR3 here is CASSRAGYGYTF. CDR3 DNA: TGTGCCAGCAGCCGGGCGGGGTATGGCTACACCTTC. The full variable domain, completed using reference TRBV11-2 and TRBJ1-2, is EAGVAQSPRYKIIEKRQSVAFWCNPISGHATLYWYQQILGQGPKLLIQFQNNGVVDDSQLPKDRFSAERLKGVDSTLKIQPAKLEDSAVYLCASSRAGYGYTFGSGTRLTVV.